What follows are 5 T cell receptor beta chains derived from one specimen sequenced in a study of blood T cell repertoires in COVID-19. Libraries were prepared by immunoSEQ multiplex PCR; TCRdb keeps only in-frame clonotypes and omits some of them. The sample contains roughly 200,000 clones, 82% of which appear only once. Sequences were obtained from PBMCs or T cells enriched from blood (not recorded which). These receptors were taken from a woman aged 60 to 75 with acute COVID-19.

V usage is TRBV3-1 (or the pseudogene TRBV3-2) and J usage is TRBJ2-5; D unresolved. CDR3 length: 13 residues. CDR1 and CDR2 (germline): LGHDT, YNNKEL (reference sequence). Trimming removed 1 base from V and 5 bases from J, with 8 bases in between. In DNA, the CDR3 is TGTGCCAGCAGCCAAGTGACGGGTGAGACCCAGTACTTC. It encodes CASSQVTGETQYF.

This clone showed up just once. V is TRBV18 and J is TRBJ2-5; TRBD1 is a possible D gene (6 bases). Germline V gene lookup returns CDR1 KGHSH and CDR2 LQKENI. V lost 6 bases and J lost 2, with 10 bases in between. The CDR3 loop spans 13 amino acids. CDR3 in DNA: TGTGCCAGCTCCCCAGGGGAGCAAGAGACCCAGTACTTC. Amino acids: CASSPGEQETQYF.

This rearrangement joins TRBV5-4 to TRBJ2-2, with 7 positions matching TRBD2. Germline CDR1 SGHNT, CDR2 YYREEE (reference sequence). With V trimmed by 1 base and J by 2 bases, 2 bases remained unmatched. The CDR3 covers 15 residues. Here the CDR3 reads CASSLSGANTGELFF. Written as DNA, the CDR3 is TGTGCCAGCAGCTTGAGCGGGGCCAACACCGGGGAGCTGTTTTTT.

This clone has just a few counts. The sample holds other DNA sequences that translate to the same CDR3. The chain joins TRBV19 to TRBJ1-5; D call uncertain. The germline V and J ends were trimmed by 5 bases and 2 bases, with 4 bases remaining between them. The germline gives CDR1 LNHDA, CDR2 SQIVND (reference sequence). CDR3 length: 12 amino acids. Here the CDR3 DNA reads TGTGCCAGTAGTCTTCGCAATCAGCCCCAGCATTTT. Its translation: CASSLRNQPQHF.

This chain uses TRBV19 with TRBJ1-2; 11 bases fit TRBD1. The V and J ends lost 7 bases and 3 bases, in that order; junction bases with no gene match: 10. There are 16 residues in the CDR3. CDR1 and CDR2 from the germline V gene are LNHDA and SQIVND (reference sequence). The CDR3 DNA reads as TGTGCCAGTATTCGGGACAGGGGGACGATGGACTATGGCTACACCTTC. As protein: CASIRDRGTMDYGYTF.